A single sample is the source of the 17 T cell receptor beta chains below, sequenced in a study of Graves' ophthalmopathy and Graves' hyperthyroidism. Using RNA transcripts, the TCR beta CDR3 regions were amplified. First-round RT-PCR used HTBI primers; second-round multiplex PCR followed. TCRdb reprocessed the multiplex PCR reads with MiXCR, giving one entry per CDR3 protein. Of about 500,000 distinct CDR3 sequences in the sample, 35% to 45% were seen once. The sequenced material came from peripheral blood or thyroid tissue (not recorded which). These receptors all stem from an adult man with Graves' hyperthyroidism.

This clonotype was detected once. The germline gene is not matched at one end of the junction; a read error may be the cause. DNA for the CDR3: TGTGCCAGCAGTTACCTCCCTCTACTCGGCCAAAATACAACTAATGAAAAACTGTTTTTT. It specifies CASSYLPLLGQNTTNEKLFF. This chain joins TRBV10-2 and TRBJ1-4; D is ambiguous. CDR3 length: 20 residues. The germline gives CDR1 WSHSY, CDR2 SAAADI.

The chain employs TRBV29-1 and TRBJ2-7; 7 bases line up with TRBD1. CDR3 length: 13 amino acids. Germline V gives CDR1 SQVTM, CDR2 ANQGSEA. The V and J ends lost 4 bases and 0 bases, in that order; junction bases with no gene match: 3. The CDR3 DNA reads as TGCAGCGTTGTGGGGACAGACTCCTACGAGCAGTACTTC. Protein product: CSVVGTDSYEQYF.

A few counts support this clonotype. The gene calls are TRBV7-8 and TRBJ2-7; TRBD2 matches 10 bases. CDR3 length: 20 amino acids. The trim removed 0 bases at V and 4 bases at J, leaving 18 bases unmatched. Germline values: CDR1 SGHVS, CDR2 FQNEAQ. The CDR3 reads CASSLAARLAGVRGSYEQYF. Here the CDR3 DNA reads TGTGCCAGCAGCTTAGCGGCGCGGCTAGCGGGAGTGCGGGGATCTTACGAGCAGTACTTC.

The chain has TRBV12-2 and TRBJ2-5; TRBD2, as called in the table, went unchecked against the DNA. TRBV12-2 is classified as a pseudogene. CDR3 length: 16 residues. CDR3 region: CASRLAKRVRKETQYF. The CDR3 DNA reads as TGTGCAAGTCGCTTAGCGAAGAGGGTCCGTAAAGAGACCCAGTACTTC.

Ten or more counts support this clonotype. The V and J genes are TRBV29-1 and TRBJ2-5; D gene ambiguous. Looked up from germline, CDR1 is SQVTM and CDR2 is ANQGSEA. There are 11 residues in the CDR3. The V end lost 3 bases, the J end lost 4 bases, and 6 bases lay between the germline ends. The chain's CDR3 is CSVDEVETQYF. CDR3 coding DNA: TGCAGCGTTGACGAGGTAGAGACCCAGTACTTC.

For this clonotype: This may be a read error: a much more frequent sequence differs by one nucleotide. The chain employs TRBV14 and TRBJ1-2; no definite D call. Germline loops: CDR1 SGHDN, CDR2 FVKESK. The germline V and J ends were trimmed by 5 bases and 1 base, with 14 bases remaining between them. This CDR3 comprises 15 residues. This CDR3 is CASSSPPFGNYGYTF. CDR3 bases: TGTGCCAGCAGCTCGCCCCCTTTTGGTAACTATGGCTACACCTTC.

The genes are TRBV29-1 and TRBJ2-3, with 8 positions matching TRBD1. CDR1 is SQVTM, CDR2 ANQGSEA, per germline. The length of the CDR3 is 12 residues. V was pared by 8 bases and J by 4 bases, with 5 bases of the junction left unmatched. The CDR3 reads CSFMDRADTQYF. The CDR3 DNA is TGCAGCTTCATGGACAGGGCAGATACGCAGTATTTT.

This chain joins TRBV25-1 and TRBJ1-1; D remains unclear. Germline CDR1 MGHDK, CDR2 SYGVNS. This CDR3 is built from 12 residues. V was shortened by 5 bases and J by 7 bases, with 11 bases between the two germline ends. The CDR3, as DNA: TGTGCCAGCAGTTTAAACTTCATTGAAGCTTTCTTT. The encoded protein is CASSLNFIEAFF.

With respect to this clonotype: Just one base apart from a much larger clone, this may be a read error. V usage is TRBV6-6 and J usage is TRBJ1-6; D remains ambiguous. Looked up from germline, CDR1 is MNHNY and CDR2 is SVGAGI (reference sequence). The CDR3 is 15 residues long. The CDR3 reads CASSHSAGRNSPLHF. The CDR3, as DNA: TGTGCCAGCAGTCACTCCGCCGGGCGGAATTCACCCCTCCACTTT.

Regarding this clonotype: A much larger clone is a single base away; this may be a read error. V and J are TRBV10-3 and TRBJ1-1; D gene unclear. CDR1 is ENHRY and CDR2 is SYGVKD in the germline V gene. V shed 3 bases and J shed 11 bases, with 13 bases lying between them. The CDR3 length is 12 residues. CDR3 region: CAISDYRLLAFF. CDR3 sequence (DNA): TGTGCCATCAGTGATTACAGACTTTTGGCTTTCTTT.

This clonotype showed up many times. The CDR3 bases are TGTGCCAGCAGTCGAACTACTGAAGCTTTCTTT. Translating it yields CASSRTTEAFF. This sequence joins TRBV2 and TRBJ1-1; no definite D call. Trimming took off 5 bases at V and 5 bases at J, with 6 bases between the two ends. Germline V gene data show CDR1 as SNHLY and CDR2 as FYNNEI. CDR3 length: 11 residues.

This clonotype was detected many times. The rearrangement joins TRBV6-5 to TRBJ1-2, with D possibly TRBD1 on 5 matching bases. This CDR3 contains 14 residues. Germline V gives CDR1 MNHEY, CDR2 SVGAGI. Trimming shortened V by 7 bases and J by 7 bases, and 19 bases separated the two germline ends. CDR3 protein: CASTTGIGARGYTF. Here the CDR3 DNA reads TGTGCCAGCACCACCGGGATAGGGGCTCGTGGCTACACCTTC.

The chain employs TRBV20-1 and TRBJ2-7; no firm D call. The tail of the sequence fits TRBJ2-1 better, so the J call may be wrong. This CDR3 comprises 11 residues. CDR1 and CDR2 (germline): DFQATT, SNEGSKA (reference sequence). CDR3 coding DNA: TGCAGTGCACAGTATCGCAATGAGCAGTTCTTC. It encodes CSAQYRNEQFF.

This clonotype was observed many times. The chain's CDR3 is CASSSGVGPQHF. The CDR3, as DNA: TGTGCCAGCAGCTCGGGGGTTGGCCCCCAGCATTTT. J is TRBJ1-5 and V is TRBV11-2, with D perhaps matching TRBD1 (5 bases). V lost 4 bases, J lost 10 bases, and 11 bases lay in between. The CDR3 extends over 12 amino acids. Germline V gives CDR1 SGHAT, CDR2 FQNNGV.

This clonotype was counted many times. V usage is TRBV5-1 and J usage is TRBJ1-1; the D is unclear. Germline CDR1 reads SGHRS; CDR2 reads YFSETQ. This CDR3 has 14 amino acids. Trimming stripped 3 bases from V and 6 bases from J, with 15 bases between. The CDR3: CASSSVTSASEAFF. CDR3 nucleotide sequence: TGCGCCAGCAGCTCGGTAACCTCCGCTTCTGAAGCTTTCTTT.

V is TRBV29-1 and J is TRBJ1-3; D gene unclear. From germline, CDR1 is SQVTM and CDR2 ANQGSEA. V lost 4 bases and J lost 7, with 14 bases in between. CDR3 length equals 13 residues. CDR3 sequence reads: CSVVLTGLNTIYF. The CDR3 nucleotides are TGCAGCGTTGTACTTACCGGACTGAACACCATATATTTT. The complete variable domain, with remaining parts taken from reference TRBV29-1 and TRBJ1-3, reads SAVISQKPSRDICQRGTSLTIQCQVDSQVTMMFWYRQQPGQSLTLIATANQGSEATYESGFVIDKFPISRPNLTFSTLTVSNMSPEDSSIYLCSVVLTGLNTIYFGEGSWLTVV.

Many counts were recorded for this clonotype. Written as DNA, the CDR3 is TGTGCCAGCAGCGTGGCACAGGGGACGAAGACCCAGTACTTC. Its protein is CASSVAQGTKTQYF. This sequence joins TRBV9 and TRBJ2-5; 7 bases line up with TRBD1. The CDR3 is made up of 14 amino acids. J gave up 6 bases and V 2 bases, and 7 bases lay outside the gene matches. The germline CDR1 and CDR2 sequences are SGDLS and YYNGEE.